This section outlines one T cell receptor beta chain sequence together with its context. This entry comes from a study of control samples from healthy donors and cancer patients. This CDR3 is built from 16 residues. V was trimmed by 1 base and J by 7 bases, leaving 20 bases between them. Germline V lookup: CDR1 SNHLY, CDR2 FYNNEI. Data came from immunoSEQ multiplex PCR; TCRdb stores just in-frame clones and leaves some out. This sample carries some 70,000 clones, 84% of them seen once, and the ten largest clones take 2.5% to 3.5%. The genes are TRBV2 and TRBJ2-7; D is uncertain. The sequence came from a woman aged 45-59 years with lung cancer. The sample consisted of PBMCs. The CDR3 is CASSEESTVSTSEQYF. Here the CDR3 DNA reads TGTGCCAGCAGTGAAGAGTCAACAGTTAGTACGTCGGAGCAGTACTTC.